This T cell receptor beta chain is drawn from a study of T cells in Graves' hyperthyroidism and ophthalmopathy. The study's findings and limits: Blood held most thyroid clonotypes expanded above 0.001 frequency. Ophthalmopathy prediction by the model preceded onset by a median about 6.5 months.

The study excluded patients with uncontrolled infection, other autoimmune disease, pregnancy or lactation. This clonotype was seen many times. Its antigen is not identified. The V end was cut by 7 bases, the J end by 0 bases, with 15 bases between. The germline gives CDR1 SNHLY, CDR2 FYNNEI. The CDR3 consists of 15 residues. From RNA transcripts, TCR beta CDR3 regions were amplified. A first-round RT-PCR of the TCR CDR3 used the HTBI primer set. TCRdb redid the calling of the multiplex PCR reads with MiXCR, one entry per CDR3 protein. The table shows about 420,000 distinct CDR3 sequences, with 15% to 17% occurring only once.

The clonotype originates from a woman aged 18-29 years with Graves' hyperthyroidism. The rearrangement joins TRBV2 to TRBJ1-1; D remains unclear. The material sequenced was blood. CDR3 sequence (DNA): TGTGCCAGCAACACGGCGGACCCACTGAACACTGAAGCTTTCTTT. It translates to CASNTADPLNTEAFF.